The 25 T cell receptor beta chains reported below all come from one sample, sequenced in a study of Ad26.COV2.S vaccination and SARS-CoV-2 variants. Libraries were prepared by immunoSEQ multiplex PCR; TCRdb keeps only in-frame clonotypes and omits some of them. The sample consists of hundreds of thousands of clones, roughly nine tenths of them appearing once. Described treatment: some 19 received Ad26.COV2.S at low or high dose, single or two shots; 5 received placebo; per-sample allocation not given. All samples were drawn on day 63, counting from the first vaccine or placebo injection. The sample consisted of peripheral blood, taken in a trial of Ad26.COV2.S vaccine versus placebo. The receptors stem from a person between 18 and 60 years old who received the Ad26.COV2.S COVID-19 vaccine or a placebo.

V and J are TRBV3-1 (or the pseudogene TRBV3-2) and TRBJ1-2; 10 nucleotides align to TRBD1. The V segment lost 6 bases and the J segment 5 bases; nucleotides outside the gene matches: 9. The germline gives CDR1 LGHDT, CDR2 YNNKEL (reference sequence). The CDR3 extends over 15 amino acids. CDR3 sequence (DNA): TGTGCCAGCAGACCCAGAGGGACAGGGGAATATGGCTACACCTTC. Translation gives CASRPRGTGEYGYTF.

V and J are TRBV29-1 and TRBJ2-1; 10 bases map to TRBD2. CDR1 is SQVTM, CDR2 ANQGSEA, per germline. CDR3 size: 15 residues. The ends lost 4 bases at V and 4 bases at J; junction bases unmatched: 7. The CDR3 bases are TGCAGCGTTGCTCCTAGCGGGAGCGAGTACAATGAGCAGTTCTTC. Encoded protein: CSVAPSGSEYNEQFF.

V gene TRBV11-1 combines with J gene TRBJ2-6; D remains unclear. Germline assignment: CDR1 SGHAT and CDR2 FQDESV (reference sequence). The CDR3 has 16 residues. Trimming left V 5 bases short and J 0 bases short, with 11 bases between. The CDR3 protein is CASSHRSYSGANVLTF. The CDR3 DNA reads as TGTGCCAGCAGCCACCGATCTTACTCTGGGGCCAACGTCCTGACTTTC.

This clone was detected once. This sequence joins TRBV5-1 and TRBJ2-3; TRBD1 might be the D (6 bases). Germline V gene lookup returns CDR1 SGHRS and CDR2 YFSETQ. The CDR3 consists of 17 residues. V was shortened by 0 bases and J by 1 base, with 15 bases between the two germline ends. CDR3 bases: TGCGCCAGCAGCTTGGACCCTACAGGGTCCGGCACAGATACGCAGTATTTT. This translates into CASSLDPTGSGTDTQYF.

This clone appeared a few times. The gene calls are TRBV5-1 and TRBJ2-7; 7 bases align to TRBD1. CDR3 length: 14 amino acids. Germline V gene lookup returns CDR1 SGHRS and CDR2 YFSETQ. J was trimmed by 3 bases and V by 4 bases; bases with no gene match: 7. The CDR3 loop is CASSDGTVNYEQYV. For the CDR3, the DNA is TGCGCCAGCAGCGATGGGACAGTCAACTACGAGCAGTACGTC.

The V gene is TRBV30, the J gene TRBJ2-7, with a possible D match to TRBD2 (5 bases). The CDR3 spans 14 residues. Per germline, CDR1 GTSNPN and CDR2 SVGIG (reference sequence). V dropped 0 bases and J dropped 2 bases, with 11 bases sitting between them. For the CDR3, the DNA is TGTGCCTGGAGTGTACGGGGTGGAACCTACGAGCAGTACTTC. Protein sequence: CAWSVRGGTYEQYF.

V and J are TRBV7-2 and TRBJ2-3, with 9 positions matching TRBD2. The CDR3 is 15 amino acids. Trimming at V came to 4 bases and at J to 6 bases, leaving 8 bases not matched to a gene. The germline V gene has CDR1 SGHTA and CDR2 FQGNSA. CDR3 residues: CASSSLAGRGDTQYF. In nucleotides, the CDR3 is TGTGCCAGCAGCTCTCTAGCGGGACGGGGGGATACGCAGTATTTT. The full variable domain, completed using reference TRBV7-2 and TRBJ2-3, is GAGVSQSPSNKVTEKGKDVELRCDPISGHTALYWYRQSLGQGLEFLIYFQGNSAPDKSGLPSDRFSAERTGGSVSTLTIQRTQQEDSAVYLCASSSLAGRGDTQYFGPGTRLTVL.

V and J are TRBV7-9 and TRBJ1-4; the D is unclear. The CDR3 totals 13 residues. V dropped 0 bases and J dropped 8 bases, with 7 bases sitting between them. Germline V gene data show CDR1 as SEHNR and CDR2 as FQNEAQ (reference sequence). CDR3 nucleotide sequence: TGTGCCAGCAGCTTAGCGCTGGGCGAAAAACTGTTTTTT. This translates into CASSLALGEKLFF. Full variable domain (remainder filled in from reference TRBV7-9 and TRBJ1-4): DTGVSQNPRHKITKRGQNVTFRCDPISEHNRLYWYRQTLGQGPEFLTYFQNEAQLEKSRLLSDRFSAERPKGSFSTLEIQRTEQGDSAMYLCASSLALGEKLFFGSGTQLSVL.

The chain employs TRBV5-1 and TRBJ2-3; TRBD2 matches at 12 bases. Unmatched junction bases numbered 5, after V lost 0 bases and J lost 3 bases. The germline CDR1 and CDR2 sequences are SGHRS and YFSETQ. CDR3 length: 17 residues. As DNA, the CDR3 is TGCGCCAGCAGCTTGGGACTAGCGGGAGTTTGGACAGATACGCAGTATTTT. It specifies CASSLGLAGVWTDTQYF. The complete variable domain, with remaining parts taken from reference TRBV5-1 and TRBJ2-3, reads KAGVTQTPRYLIKTRGQQVTLSCSPISGHRSVSWYQQTPGQGLQFLFEYFSETQRNKGNFPGRFSGRQFSNSRSEMNVSTLELGDSALYLCASSLGLAGVWTDTQYFGPGTRLTVL.

This clone has a single count. This chain links TRBV3-1 (or the pseudogene TRBV3-2) with TRBJ2-1; 9 positions agree with TRBD2. The V and J ends lost 4 bases and 3 bases, in that order; junction bases with no gene match: 10. Per germline, CDR1 LGHDT and CDR2 YNNKEL (reference sequence). CDR3 length equals 17 residues. For the CDR3, the DNA is TGTGCCAGCAGCCCCCAGGCCCTAGCGGGATTCTACAATGAGCAGTTCTTC. Its protein product is CASSPQALAGFYNEQFF.

The chain recombines TRBV5-4 with TRBJ2-1, with TRBD2 matching 10 bases. The CDR3 contains 15 residues. Germline V CDR1 and CDR2: SGHNT, YYREEE (reference sequence). Trimming removed 0 bases from V and 8 bases from J; junction bases left unmatched: 5. DNA for the CDR3: TGTGCCAGCAGCTTGGGAGCGGGAGGGACATATGAGCAGTTCTTC. It encodes CASSLGAGGTYEQFF.

The chain carries TRBV7-8 and TRBJ2-7; 8 nucleotides line up with TRBD2. In germline, CDR1 is SGHVS, CDR2 FQNEAQ. Trimming at V came to 5 bases and at J to 6 bases, leaving 6 bases not matched to a gene. This CDR3 comprises 13 residues. The CDR3 sequence: CASSPRGGGEQYF. In DNA, the CDR3 is TGTGCCAGCAGCCCTCGGGGGGGAGGCGAGCAGTACTTC.

The V gene is TRBV3-1 (or the pseudogene TRBV3-2), the J gene TRBJ2-3; possible D gene TRBD1, 5 bases. V lost 4 bases and J 7 bases, leaving 12 bases between the germline ends. CDR3 length: 13 residues. Germline-derived CDR1 and CDR2 are LGHDT and YNNKEL (reference sequence). The CDR3 sequence: CASSLQTVNTQYF. The CDR3 region has the DNA TGTGCCAGCAGCCTGCAGACAGTTAATACGCAGTATTTT.

The chain has TRBV19 and TRBJ1-3; D is undetermined. Germline V gene data show CDR1 as LNHDA and CDR2 as SQIVND (reference sequence). The CDR3 extends over 15 amino acids. The germline V and J ends were trimmed by 3 bases and 0 bases, with 9 bases remaining between them. The DNA for the CDR3 is TGTGCCAGTAGTATTAAGGGCCTCTCTGGAAACACCATATATTTT. Translation gives CASSIKGLSGNTIYF.

This chain joins TRBV7-8 and TRBJ2-3; 8 nucleotides match TRBD2. CDR1 and CDR2 from the germline V gene are SGHVS and FQNEAQ. There are 16 residues in the CDR3. The J segment lost 8 bases and the V segment lost 5 bases, leaving 15 bases of the junction unmatched. CDR3 DNA: TGTGCCAGCAGCCCCAGGACTAGCCTGTCAAGGGCTACGCAGTATTTT. Amino acids: CASSPRTSLSRATQYF.

The chain joins TRBV5-1 to TRBJ1-6; no clear D. V dropped 0 bases and J dropped 1 base, with 8 bases sitting between them. Germline assignment: CDR1 SGHRS and CDR2 YFSETQ. The CDR3 is made up of 16 amino acids. The CDR3 loop is CASSLDAGSYNSPLHF. DNA of the CDR3: TGCGCCAGCAGCTTGGATGCGGGTTCCTATAATTCACCCCTCCACTTT. Full variable domain (rest looked up from reference TRBV5-1 and TRBJ1-6): KAGVTQTPRYLIKTRGQQVTLSCSPISGHRSVSWYQQTPGQGLQFLFEYFSETQRNKGNFPGRFSGRQFSNSRSEMNVSTLELGDSALYLCASSLDAGSYNSPLHFGNGTRLTVT.

CDR3 loop: CASSLFTDTQYF. CDR3 DNA: TGTGCCAGCAGCTTGTTCACAGATACGCAGTATTTT. This chain uses TRBV5-6 with TRBJ2-3; D ambiguous. CDR1 and CDR2 (germline): SGHDT, YYEEEE. There are 12 residues in the CDR3. V lost 1 base and J lost 2, with 2 bases in between.

A few counts support this clone. The chain employs TRBV6-5 and TRBJ1-6, with TRBD1 as a possible D gene (5 bases). V was pared by 6 bases and J by 8 bases, with 11 bases between. CDR1 is MNHEY and CDR2 is SVGAGI in the germline V gene. This CDR3 is built from 13 residues. The CDR3 DNA follows: TGTGCCAGCAGGGGGGAAGTTTATTCACCCCTCCACTTT. Translating it yields CASRGEVYSPLHF.

Comments on this clone: Other DNA sequences in the sample encode the same CDR3. The chain recombines TRBV11-3 with TRBJ2-5; tentatively, D is TRBD2 (6 bases). This CDR3 spans 13 amino acids. In germline, CDR1 is SGHNT, CDR2 YENEEA. V was pared by 5 bases and J by 7 bases, with 14 bases between. In DNA form, the CDR3 reads TGTGCCAGCAGCCTTTTGGGGGGTGCGACCCAGTACTTC. Its translation is CASSLLGGATQYF.

The chain links TRBV5-8 to TRBJ2-7; tentatively, D is TRBD1 (5 bases). Trimming stripped 4 bases from V and 1 base from J, with 15 bases between. Looked up from germline, CDR1 is SGHTS and CDR2 is YDEGEE. The CDR3 loop spans 15 amino acids. CDR3: CASSTRVRESYEQYF. Written as DNA, the CDR3 is TGTGCCAGCAGCACCCGAGTCAGGGAATCCTACGAGCAGTACTTC.

V is TRBV19 and J is TRBJ1-1; D perhaps matches TRBD1 (5 bases). Germline assignment: CDR1 LNHDA and CDR2 SQIVND (reference sequence). The germline V and J ends were trimmed by 6 bases and 10 bases, with 21 bases remaining between them. This CDR3 region has 14 residues. Here the CDR3 DNA reads TGTGCCAGTAGACTCGGGACTGACGCCGGGGGAGCTTTCTTT. Protein: CASRLGTDAGGAFF. The variable domain in full, with the rest retrieved from reference TRBV19 and TRBJ1-1, is DGGITQSPKYLFRKEGQNVTLSCEQNLNHDAMYWYRQDPGQGLRLIYYSQIVNDFQKGDIAEGYSVSREKKESFPLTVTSAQKNPTAFYLCASRLGTDAGGAFFGQGTRLTVV.

V usage is TRBV7-9 and J usage is TRBJ1-6; D gene unclear. This CDR3 comprises 19 residues. V was pared by 5 bases and J by 11 bases, with 31 bases between. Germline loops: CDR1 SEHNR, CDR2 FQNEAQ (reference sequence). The DNA for the CDR3 is TGTGCCAGCAGCCAGACCGGAAATGTGGTAGGCCCACTAGGGACACCCCTCCACTTT. Its protein is CASSQTGNVVGPLGTPLHF.

This sequence joins TRBV11-3 and TRBJ2-2, with 8 bases identical to TRBD2. CDR3 size: 14 residues. V shed 5 bases, J shed 2 bases, and the junction held 1 base outside the gene matches. Germline loops: CDR1 SGHNT, CDR2 YENEEA. DNA for the CDR3: TGTGCCAGCAGCCGGGGGGGAAACACCGGGGAGCTGTTTTTT. The encoded protein is CASSRGGNTGELFF.

The chain joins TRBV5-1 to TRBJ1-4; possibly TRBD1 for D (6 bases). Germline V gene sequence: CDR1 SGHRS, CDR2 YFSETQ. Between the trimmed V and J ends, which lost 4 bases and 7 bases, there was a span of 20 bases. The CDR3 spans 16 residues. CDR3 region: CASSPPAGGGGEKLFF. The CDR3 coding sequence is TGCGCCAGCAGCCCACCCGCCGGGGGGGGCGGTGAAAAACTGTTTTTT. Full variable domain (rest looked up from reference TRBV5-1 and TRBJ1-4): KAGVTQTPRYLIKTRGQQVTLSCSPISGHRSVSWYQQTPGQGLQFLFEYFSETQRNKGNFPGRFSGRQFSNSRSEMNVSTLELGDSALYLCASSPPAGGGGEKLFFGSGTQLSVL.

The chain links TRBV9 to TRBJ1-2; 9 positions match TRBD1. The CDR3 contains 14 residues. V lost 3 bases and J lost 2; bases outside the gene matches: 2. In germline, CDR1 is SGDLS, CDR2 YYNGEE. The CDR3 protein is CASSGGQGNYGYTF. In nucleotides, the CDR3 is TGTGCCAGCAGCGGGGGACAGGGCAACTATGGCTACACCTTC.